This is a list of T cell receptor beta chains from one sample in a study of regulatory T cells in long-lasting Graves disease. TCRdb ran MiXCR on the multiplex PCR reads and lists one entry per CDR3 protein. Seen here are roughly 500,000 distinct CDR3 sequences, around an eighth observed once, and the top ten hold roughly a tenth. The data were also submitted as part of a second study, on T cells in Graves' hyperthyroidism and ophthalmopathy.

The specimen comprised peripheral blood mononuclear cells (PBMCs), sampled at new diagnosis, from a patient treated with antithyroid drugs. The receptors derive from a man aged 25-45 years with Graves disease. The CDR3 runs from the conserved cysteine through the conserved F or W. A D gene is named only where the DNA matches it firmly. Clone size is shown for a subset of rows, as once, few, many or a class of expanded clone.

d_gene	v_gene	abundance	j_gene	CDR3nt	CDR3aa
TRBD2	TRBV27	NA	TRBJ2-3	TGTGCCAGCAGTTCCCCCACTAGCGGGAGGGTGTATACGCAGTATTTT	CASSSPTSGRVYTQYF
TRBD2	TRBV20-1	NA	TRBJ2-3	TGCAGTGCTAGACAGCAGGGGCGGGAGGGGACTACGCAGTATTTT	CSARQQGREGTTQYF
NA	TRBV7-9	many	TRBJ2-7	TGTGCCAGCAGCTTAGGGGCACAGTACGAGCAGTACTTC	CASSLGAQYEQYF
NA	TRBV18	few	TRBJ2-5	TGTGCCAGCTCACCACCCGGGACACTCCAAGAGACCCAGTACTTC	CASSPPGTLQETQYF
TRBD1	TRBV30	many	TRBJ2-1	TGTGCCTGGGGGACAGGGAAGGTCCATGAGCAGTTCTTC	CAWGTGKVHEQFF
NA	TRBV7-2	many	TRBJ2-7	TGTGCCAGCAGCTTAGATGGGGCCCGGGAGCAGTACTTC	CASSLDGAREQYF
NA	TRBV13	NA	TRBJ2-5	TGTGCCAGCAGCTGGGCGTACCAAGAGACCCAGTACTTC	CASSWAYQETQYF
TRBD1	TRBV19	few	TRBJ2-7	TGTGCCAGTAGACCTCACGGGACAGGTAGCTCCTACGAGCAGTACTTC	CASRPHGTGSSYEQYF
NA	TRBV27	many	TRBJ1-2	TGTGCCAGCGGTCCGGCGGGGGCGAGGGTCTATGGCTACACCTTC	CASGPAGARVYGYTF
NA	TRBV7-9	many	TRBJ2-7	TGTGCCAGCAGCTTAGAGGGCCGGGGAGCCCCCTACGAGCAGTACTTC	CASSLEGRGAPYEQYF
NA	TRBV7-8	NA	TRBJ2-4	TGTGCCAGCAGCTTAGGGGATCTGACGGGGGTGGGCAAAAACATTCAGTACTTC	CASSLGDLTGVGKNIQYF
NA	TRBV29-1	few	TRBJ2-1	TGCAGTGATTGGACAGTTCGCCACAATGAGCAGTTCTTC	CSDWTVRHNEQFF
NA	TRBV20-1	many	TRBJ2-3	TGCAGTGCTAGGAGCGCTAGCGAGAGCACAGATACGCAGTATTTT	CSARSASESTDTQYF
NA	TRBV12-3/TRBV12-4	NA	TRBJ2-5	TGTGCCAGCAGCTCTGCGGAGACCCAGTACTTC	CASSSAETQYF
TRBD2	TRBV12-3/TRBV12-4	NA	TRBJ2-2	TGTGCCAGCAGTTCCCAGCTAGCGGGAGGGTCCACCGGGGAGCTGTTTTTT	CASSSQLAGGSTGELFF
NA	TRBV27	many	TRBJ1-6	TGTGCCAGCAAGGCCAGGTTGAATTCACCCCTCCACTTT	CASKARLNSPLHF
NA	TRBV7-2	many	TRBJ2-2	TGTGCCAGCAGCTTATTGTTGCGAGTTTTCGAGGGGGAGCTGTTTTTT	CASSLLLRVFEGELFF
NA	TRBV11-2	NA	TRBJ2-4	TGTGCCAGCAGCTTTCGGGGCGTCATTCAGTACTTC	CASSFRGVIQYF
NA	TRBV12-3/TRBV12-4	many	TRBJ2-5	TGTGCCAGCAGCAGAGGGGGTTGGATCAGGGAGACCCAGTACTTC	CASSRGGWIRETQYF
TRBD1	TRBV5-1	NA	TRBJ2-3	TGCGCCAGCAGCCAGAGGGACAGTCGAACGGCCGATACGCAGTATTTT	CASSQRDSRTADTQYF
NA	TRBV5-1	many	TRBJ2-1	TGCGCCAGCAGCTTGGGGTGGCGCGGGATGGGTTCCAATGAGCAGTTCTTC	CASSLGWRGMGSNEQFF
NA	TRBV10-3	NA	TRBJ2-7	TGTGCCATCAGTGACCGGCTATCTTACGAGCAGTACTTC	CAISDRLSYEQYF
NA	TRBV11-2	many	TRBJ2-7	TGTGCCAGCAGCTCCCGAGAGGCGGAGCAGTACTTC	CASSSREAEQYF
TRBD2	TRBV11-2	many	TRBJ2-2	TGTGCCAGCAGCTTAGCGGGTAGACGGGAGGGGAACACCGGGGAGCTGTTTTTT	CASSLAGRREGNTGELFF
TRBD2	TRBV7-2	many	TRBJ2-3	TGTGCCAGCAGCTTAACTAGCGGGAGCACAGATACGCAGTATTTT	CASSLTSGSTDTQYF
TRBD1	TRBV2	many	TRBJ2-7	TGTGCCAGCAGTTTGGACAGGGGGCAATACGAGCAGTACTTC	CASSLDRGQYEQYF
NA	TRBV12-3/TRBV12-4	many	TRBJ2-2	TGTGCCAGCAGTTATGCGGGGAGAGCCGGGGAGCTGTTTTTT	CASSYAGRAGELFF
TRBD2	TRBV12-3/TRBV12-4	many	TRBJ2-3	TGTGCCAGCAGTCTCCACCCAGGTCTAGCGGGAGGGAGAACAGATACGCAGTATTTT	CASSLHPGLAGGRTDTQYF
TRBD1	TRBV24-1	many	TRBJ1-2	TGTGCCACCAGTGACCCCGGACAGGGCCTCTATGGCTACACCTTC	CATSDPGQGLYGYTF
NA	TRBV20-1	many	TRBJ2-1	TGCAGTGCCCTGTTCGAGGGCCACACGCAGTTCTTC	CSALFEGHTQFF
NA	TRBV6-1	few	TRBJ1-2	TGTGCCAGCAGTGATAATCTAGGGACCGTAAACTATGGCTACACCTTC	CASSDNLGTVNYGYTF
NA	TRBV5-6	many	TRBJ1-2	TGTGCCAGCAGGCGCCGGAGATCACCCTATGGCTACACCTTC	CASRRRRSPYGYTF
NA	TRBV20-1	many	TRBJ1-2	TGCAGTGCTAGCCCCTGGGGGAGCTATGGCTACACCTTC	CSASPWGSYGYTF
NA	TRBV2	NA	TRBJ1-4	TGTGCCAGCAGCTCCCCGGGGAGACAGGATAATGAAAACCTGTTTTTT	CASSSPGRQDNENLFF
TRBD1	TRBV7-9	many	TRBJ2-7	TGTGCCAGCAGCTCTAGACAGGGCCCGACCTACGAGCAGTACTTC	CASSSRQGPTYEQYF
TRBD2	TRBV5-1	NA	TRBJ2-1	TGCGCCGGCAGCTTCCCGGGGGGCAATGAGCAGTTCTTC	CAGSFPGGNEQFF
NA	TRBV5-4	NA	TRBJ1-2	TGTGCCAGCAGCTTGGGGGGGGGCCGGACCGGGTATGGCTACACCTTC	CASSLGGGRTGYGYTF
NA	TRBV6-1	NA	TRBJ2-5	TGTGCCAGCAGTCTACAGGGAGGGGTCCAAGAGACCCAGTACTTC	CASSLQGGVQETQYF
NA	TRBV5-6	NA	TRBJ1-2	TGTGCCAGCAGCCTCGCGACAGAACACTATGGCTACACCTTC	CASSLATEHYGYTF
NA	TRBV12-3/TRBV12-4	many	TRBJ2-3	TGTGCCAGCAGGGCGACCGGTTCAAAAGATACGCAGTATTTT	CASRATGSKDTQYF
TRBD2	TRBV11-2	many	TRBJ2-5	TGTGCCAGCAGCTTCACCCTGACTAGCGGCATTGTGCCCCAGTACTTC	CASSFTLTSGIVPQYF
TRBD2	TRBV20-1	many	TRBJ2-7	TGCAGTGCTAGAGAGGCTAGCGGGAGAATCAACGAGCAGTACTTC	CSAREASGRINEQYF
NA	TRBV7-7	many	TRBJ2-5	TGTGCTAGCAGCTTGACCGTCCGGGAGACCCAGTACTTC	CASSLTVRETQYF
NA	TRBV6-4	NA	TRBJ1-1	TGTGCCAGCAGAGCAGGGGCGTCAGCTTTCTTT	CASRAGASAFF
TRBD2	TRBV5-6	NA	TRBJ2-1	TGTGCCAGCAGCTTCGGCGGGAGCCATTACAATGAGCAGTTCTTC	CASSFGGSHYNEQFF
NA	TRBV14	few	TRBJ1-2	TGTGCCAGCAGCCAACTCGACAGTGTCTATGGCTACACCTTC	CASSQLDSVYGYTF
TRBD1	TRBV19	few	TRBJ2-3	TGTGCCAGTATGAAGACAGGGGACACAGATACGCAGTATTTT	CASMKTGDTDTQYF
NA	TRBV3-1	few	TRBJ2-5	TGTGCCAGCAGCCGACAGGTAGAGACCCAGTACTTC	CASSRQVETQYF
NA	TRBV6-2/TRBV6-3	few	TRBJ2-3	TGTGCCAGCAGTTACTCCCTGAGCGAGAGCACAGATACGCAGTATTTT	CASSYSLSESTDTQYF
TRBD2	TRBV9	few	TRBJ2-1	TGTGCCAGCAGCGTAGCGGGAGGGCAGGGCAATGAGCAGTTCTTC	CASSVAGGQGNEQFF
TRBD1	TRBV5-1	NA	TRBJ2-5	TGCGCCAGCAGCCCGACGACAGGGGGCTACGAGACCCAGTACTTC	CASSPTTGGYETQYF
NA	TRBV7-9	few	TRBJ2-3	TGTGCCAGCAGCTTAGCAACTGCGTCATACCTCCCAGATACGCAGTATTTT	CASSLATASYLPDTQYF
NA	TRBV6-1	many	TRBJ2-7	TGTGCCAGCAGTGAGTCGCTTAGGGGAGTGAGGGGAGAGCAGTACTTC	CASSESLRGVRGEQYF
NA	TRBV20-1	many	TRBJ2-1	TGCAGTGCTAGGAGGGCTAGCGTAAGCTCCTACAATGAGCAGTTCTTC	CSARRASVSSYNEQFF
TRBD2	TRBV13	few	TRBJ2-7	TGTGCCAGCAGCCTCCGGACTAGCGGGAGGGCCGGCGAGCAGTACTTC	CASSLRTSGRAGEQYF
NA	TRBV12-3/TRBV12-4	many	TRBJ1-1	TGTGCCAGCAGGCTCCTCGATGCGAACACTGAAGCTTTCTTT	CASRLLDANTEAFF
TRBD1	TRBV29-1	many	TRBJ1-1	TGCAGCGTAAGACAGGGGAACACTGAAGCTTTCTTT	CSVRQGNTEAFF
NA	TRBV6-5	many	TRBJ2-2	TGTGCCAGCAGTTACTCGTACCAGGGGAACACCGGGGAGCTGTTTTTT	CASSYSYQGNTGELFF